This TCR beta chain was recovered during a study of shared clonotypes between healthy human individuals. The V and J ends lost 1 base and 2 bases, in that order; junction bases with no gene match: 2. Germline V gene sequence: CDR1 MNHEY, CDR2 SVGAGI. This CDR3 contains 14 residues. This table comes from immunoSEQ multiplex PCR, and its TCRdb copy is limited to in-frame clones, with some not included. The sample carries under 1,100,000 clones, 65% to 80% recorded once. This receptor was identified in a man aged 18 to 30 in good health. V is TRBV6-5 and J is TRBJ2-7; 7 bases match TRBD1. Sequenced sample: memory CD4+ T cells sorted from blood. The subset denotes: CD45RA-negative fraction. For the CDR3, the DNA is TGTGCCAGCAGTTACTGGGACAGAACCTACGAGCAGTACTTC. Translating gives CASSYWDRTYEQYF.